Below are 27 T cell receptor beta chains sequenced from a single sample in a study of shared clonotypes between healthy human individuals. Produced via immunoSEQ multiplex PCR; TCRdb's table is partial and in-frame only. The repertoire holds 2 million to 2.5 million clones, with under 95% as singletons. The sequencing input was naive CD4+ T cells from PBMCs. The subset is: CD45RA+ positively selected. The receptors stem from a man between 18 and 35 years old in good health. Some clones in this sample may be carry-over from other donors' samples.

The gene calls are TRBV5-1 and TRBJ2-7, with 9 bases fitting TRBD1. CDR1 SGHRS and CDR2 YFSETQ come from the germline V gene. The CDR3 covers 14 residues. V gave up 5 bases and J gave up 2 bases; unmatched junction bases: 5. CDR3 in DNA: TGCGCCAGCAGGCCACGACAGGGGGCCTACGAGCAGTACTTC. Encoded protein: CASRPRQGAYEQYF.

The J gene is TRBJ2-1, the V gene TRBV7-2; 12 bases map to TRBD2. V shed 1 base, J shed 9 bases, and the junction held 4 bases outside the gene matches. In germline, CDR1 is SGHTA, CDR2 FQGNSA. The CDR3 consists of 15 residues. The CDR3 protein is CASSLGTSGIGEQFF. The CDR3 DNA sequence: TGTGCCAGCAGCTTAGGGACTAGCGGGATTGGTGAGCAGTTCTTC.

This chain links TRBV28 with TRBJ1-5, with a tentative D call TRBD1 (6 bases). CDR3 length equals 14 residues. In germline, CDR1 is MDHEN, CDR2 SYDVKM. Trimming cost V 7 bases and J 0 bases, with 10 bases left between them. As DNA, the CDR3 is TGTGCCAGCATAACAGGGTATAGCAATCAGCCCCAGCATTTT. This codes for CASITGYSNQPQHF.

The chain joins TRBV5-1 to TRBJ2-2, with a possible D match to TRBD1 (5 bases). The CDR3 length is 15 residues. CDR1 SGHRS and CDR2 YFSETQ come from the germline V gene. Deletions cut 3 bases from V and 0 bases from J, with 9 bases between. This CDR3 is CASSSQVSNTGELFF. The DNA for the CDR3 is TGCGCCAGCAGCTCACAGGTTTCGAACACCGGGGAGCTGTTTTTT.

This rearrangement joins TRBV19 to TRBJ2-5; unclear D gene. The CDR3 runs to 12 residues. Trimming removed 11 bases at V and 6 bases at J, with 16 bases between. Germline-derived CDR1 and CDR2 are LNHDA and SQIVND (reference sequence). The CDR3 region is CALDRVRQTQYF. CDR3 sequence (DNA): TGTGCCTTAGATAGGGTCCGGCAGACCCAGTACTTC.

This clone was detected a few times. Other DNA variants within this sample encode the same CDR3. The chain carries TRBV14 and TRBJ2-5; D is uncertain. Germline V gene sequence: CDR1 SGHDN, CDR2 FVKESK. The CDR3 is 11 amino acids. V was pared by 4 bases and J by 5 bases, with 5 bases between. This CDR3 is CASSLGETQYF. The CDR3 DNA reads as TGTGCCAGCAGCCTCGGGGAGACCCAGTACTTC.

The CDR3 sequence: CASSYRRQETQYF. Written as DNA, the CDR3 is TGTGCCAGCAGTTACCGCCGCCAAGAGACCCAGTACTTC. The chain couples TRBV6-5 to TRBJ2-5; D remains ambiguous. Trimming removed 2 bases at V and 1 base at J, with 5 bases between. Germline V CDR1 and CDR2: MNHEY, SVGAGI. The CDR3 sequence is 13 residues long.

The chain joins TRBV11-2 to TRBJ2-3; possibly TRBD1 for D (5 bases). The V gene's germline CDR1 is SGHAT and CDR2 FQNNGV. V lost 0 bases to trimming and J lost 2 bases, with 12 bases between them. The CDR3 contains 16 residues. CDR3 amino acids: CASSLDPRVYTDTQYF. The CDR3, as DNA: TGTGCCAGCAGCTTAGATCCCAGGGTTTACACAGATACGCAGTATTTT.

J is TRBJ2-7 and V is TRBV4-3; D not resolved. The germline V gene encodes CDR1 LGHNA and CDR2 YSLEER. The CDR3 consists of 14 residues. V was shortened by 0 bases and J by 3 bases, with 9 bases between the two germline ends. The CDR3 coding sequence is TGCGCCAGCAGCCAAGAACGGTATGACTACGAGCAGTACTTC. The encoded protein is CASSQERYDYEQYF.

The gene calls are TRBV7-2 and TRBJ2-7; D may be TRBD1 or TRBD2 (5 bases each). CDR3 length: 14 residues. Germline V gene data show CDR1 as SGHTA and CDR2 as FQGNSA. Trimming stripped 5 bases from V and 7 bases from J, with 18 bases between. CDR3 in DNA: TGTGCCAGCAGCCCCCGGGACCCTTTTCGGGAGCAGTACTTC. As protein: CASSPRDPFREQYF.

The chain joins TRBV7-9 to TRBJ2-3, with TRBD1 matching over 11 bases. Germline trimming cut 3 bases from V and 1 base from J; bases unmatched to any gene: 3. The CDR3 totals 16 residues. Germline V gene data show CDR1 as SEHNR and CDR2 as FQNEAQ (reference sequence). CDR3 residues: CASSFGQGAGTDTQYF. CDR3 nucleotides: TGTGCCAGCAGCTTCGGACAGGGGGCGGGCACAGATACGCAGTATTTT.

The V and J genes are TRBV4-2 and TRBJ2-2; 11 positions agree with TRBD1. Trimming cost V 5 bases and J 5 bases; bases outside gene matches: 1. The germline gives CDR1 LGHNA, CDR2 YNFKEQ. The CDR3 is 14 residues long. This chain's CDR3 is CASSGDRGTGELFF. The DNA for the CDR3 is TGTGCCAGCAGCGGGGACAGGGGGACCGGGGAGCTGTTTTTT.

The chain employs TRBV25-1 and TRBJ1-1, with TRBD1 identical over 9 bases. From germline, CDR1 is MGHDK and CDR2 SYGVNS. This CDR3 has 17 residues. Trimming took 5 bases from V and 1 from J; bases not matched to a gene: 11. The CDR3 reads CASSRRQGEGRNTEAFF. The CDR3 region has the DNA TGTGCCAGCAGTAGAAGACAGGGGGAAGGGAGGAACACTGAAGCTTTCTTT.

V and J are TRBV7-8 and TRBJ2-1, with 9 bases identical to TRBD2. The V gene end was trimmed by 1 base and the J gene end by 9 bases; junction bases not matched to a gene: 7. This CDR3 is 15 amino acids long. Germline V gene data show CDR1 as SGHVS and CDR2 as FQNEAQ. The CDR3 spells CASSLGLAGRVEQFF. CDR3 DNA: TGTGCCAGCAGCTTAGGGCTAGCGGGAAGGGTTGAGCAGTTCTTC.

The chain joins TRBV6-1 to TRBJ2-7; TRBD1 matches 7 bases. The germline V gene has CDR1 MNHNS and CDR2 SASEGT. The CDR3 has 14 residues. The V gene end was trimmed by 3 bases and the J gene end by 7 bases; junction bases not matched to a gene: 9. The CDR3 is CASSEGTDKEEQYF. DNA for the CDR3: TGTGCCAGCAGTGAGGGGACAGATAAGGAGGAGCAGTACTTC.

The chain couples TRBV5-8 to TRBJ2-2; tentatively, D is TRBD1 (7 bases). The CDR3 covers 16 residues. Between the trimmed V and J ends, which lost 4 bases and 4 bases, there was a span of 17 bases. The V gene's germline CDR1 is SGHTS and CDR2 YDEGEE. The CDR3 DNA reads TGTGCCAGCAGCATACTTCAGGGGGGTGGCACCGGGGAGCTGTTTTTT. Protein product: CASSILQGGGTGELFF.

The chain combines TRBV7-9 with TRBJ1-2; 8 bases match TRBD1. Looked up from germline, CDR1 is SEHNR and CDR2 is FQNEAQ (reference sequence). The CDR3 extends over 13 amino acids. Unmatched junction bases numbered 5, after V lost 4 bases and J lost 7 bases. The CDR3 spells CASSSDRAAGYTF. The CDR3 region has the DNA TGTGCCAGCAGCTCGGACAGGGCGGCTGGCTACACCTTC.

The rearrangement joins TRBV21-1 to TRBJ2-7; whether TRBD2, the table's D call, matches the DNA was not checked. TRBV21-1 is termed a pseudogene. The CDR3 contains 12 residues. CDR3 coding DNA: TGTGCCAGCACCCTAAAGAGGTTTGGGCAGTACTTC. Its translation: CASTLKRFGQYF.

The chain has TRBV27 and TRBJ2-1; TRBD1 agrees at 9 bases. CDR1 MNHEY and CDR2 SMNVEV come from the germline V gene (reference sequence). The CDR3 is 16 amino acids. V trimming: 5 bases; J trimming: 7 bases; junction bases outside the gene matches: 12. CDR3 residues: CASSRHRDRAGNEQFF. The DNA for the CDR3 is TGTGCCAGCAGTAGACACCGGGACAGGGCGGGTAATGAGCAGTTCTTC.

The chain carries TRBV7-9 and TRBJ2-2; TRBD2 aligns across 7 bases. The germline gives CDR1 SEHNR, CDR2 FQNEAQ (reference sequence). J gave up 1 base and V 5 bases, and 4 bases lay outside the gene matches. The CDR3 has 15 residues. Written as DNA, the CDR3 is TGTGCCAGCAGCGAAAGCGGGATGAACACCGGGGAGCTGTTTTTT. Amino acid sequence: CASSESGMNTGELFF.

V is TRBV28 and J is TRBJ1-3; 10 bases map to TRBD1. V was clipped by 4 bases and J by 5 bases; unmatched bases: 5. The CDR3 is 15 residues long. Germline-derived CDR1 and CDR2 are MDHEN and SYDVKM. The chain's CDR3 is CASSSGTGERNTIYF. The CDR3 DNA reads TGTGCCAGCAGTTCCGGGACAGGGGAGAGAAACACCATATATTTT.

This chain connects TRBV27 to TRBJ2-3; 8 bases match TRBD2. Per germline, CDR1 MNHEY and CDR2 SMNVEV (reference sequence). Trimming took 5 bases from V and 2 from J; bases not matched to a gene: 12. The CDR3 runs to 17 residues. CDR3 protein: CASSSPRSGRFTDTQYF. The DNA for the CDR3 is TGTGCCAGCAGTAGCCCCCGGAGCGGGAGATTCACAGATACGCAGTATTTT.

About this clone itself: Additional DNA sequences in this sample encode the identical CDR3. V is TRBV7-8 and J is TRBJ1-1, with a possible D match to TRBD1 (5 bases). Between the trimmed V and J ends, which lost 1 base and 3 bases, there was a span of 6 bases. In germline, CDR1 is SGHVS, CDR2 FQNEAQ. This CDR3 has 13 amino acids. The CDR3 reads CASSLVGDTEAFF. The CDR3 coding sequence is TGTGCCAGCAGCTTAGTAGGGGACACTGAAGCTTTCTTT.

As for this clone: Different DNA sequences within this sample yield the same CDR3. V and J are TRBV7-2 and TRBJ2-1; possible D gene TRBD2, 6 bases. CDR1 SGHTA and CDR2 FQGNSA come from the germline V gene. This CDR3 comprises 13 residues. Trimming stripped 5 bases from V and 5 bases from J, with 10 bases between. The CDR3 region is CASSRGTHNEQFF. The CDR3 DNA sequence: TGTGCCAGCAGCCGCGGGACCCACAATGAGCAGTTCTTC. The variable domain in full, completed from reference TRBV7-2 and TRBJ2-1, reads GAGVSQSPSNKVTEKGKDVELRCDPISGHTALYWYRQSLGQGLEFLIYFQGNSAPDKSGLPSDRFSAERTGGSVSTLTIQRTQQEDSAVYLCASSRGTHNEQFFGPGTRLTVL.

The chain has TRBV19 and TRBJ1-4, with D perhaps matching TRBD1 (5 bases). With 10 bases removed from V and 5 bases from J, the gap between germline ends came to 14 bases. The CDR3 totals 13 residues. CDR1 and CDR2 (germline): LNHDA, SQIVND (reference sequence). The CDR3 reads CATGGPMNEKLFF. CDR3 DNA: TGTGCCACCGGGGGACCGATGAATGAAAAACTGTTTTTT.

The chain combines TRBV7-2 with TRBJ2-3; TRBD2 agrees at 7 bases. V gave up 2 bases and J gave up 11 bases; unmatched junction bases: 10. In germline, CDR1 is SGHTA, CDR2 FQGNSA. The CDR3 totals 14 residues. CDR3 DNA: TGTGCCAGCAGCTTAAACCCCGGGGGGAACGGGCAGTATTTT. Amino acids: CASSLNPGGNGQYF.

The genes are TRBV10-3 and TRBJ1-1; D ambiguous. The CDR3 is 15 residues long. V was trimmed by 3 bases and J by 1 base, leaving 12 bases between them. From germline, CDR1 is ENHRY and CDR2 SYGVKD. DNA for the CDR3: TGTGCCATCAGTGAAGAGAGGCACTGGAACACTGAAGCTTTCTTT. Amino acids: CAISEERHWNTEAFF.